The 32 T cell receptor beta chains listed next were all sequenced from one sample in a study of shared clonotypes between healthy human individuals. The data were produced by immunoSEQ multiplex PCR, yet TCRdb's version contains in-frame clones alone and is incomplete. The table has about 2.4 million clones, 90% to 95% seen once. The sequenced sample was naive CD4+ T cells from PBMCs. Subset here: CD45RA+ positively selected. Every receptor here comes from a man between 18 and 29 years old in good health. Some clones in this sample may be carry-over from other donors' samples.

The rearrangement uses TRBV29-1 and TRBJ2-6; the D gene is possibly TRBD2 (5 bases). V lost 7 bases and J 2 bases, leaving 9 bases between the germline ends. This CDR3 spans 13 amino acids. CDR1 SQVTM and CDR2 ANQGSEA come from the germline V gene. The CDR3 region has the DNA TGCAGCGGGGGAGACACTGGGGCCAACGTCCTGACTTTC. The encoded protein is CSGGDTGANVLTF.

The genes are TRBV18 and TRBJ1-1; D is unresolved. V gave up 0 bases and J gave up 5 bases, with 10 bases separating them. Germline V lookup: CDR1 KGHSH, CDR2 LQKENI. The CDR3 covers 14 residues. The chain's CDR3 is CASSPPLGGTEAFF. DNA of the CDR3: TGTGCCAGCTCACCACCTCTGGGAGGAACTGAAGCTTTCTTT. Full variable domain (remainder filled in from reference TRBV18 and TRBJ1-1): NAGVMQNPRHLVRRRGQEARLRCSPMKGHSHVYWYRQLPEEGLKFMVYLQKENIIDESGMPKERFSAEFPKEGPSILRIQQVVRGDSAAYFCASSPPLGGTEAFFGQGTRLTVV.

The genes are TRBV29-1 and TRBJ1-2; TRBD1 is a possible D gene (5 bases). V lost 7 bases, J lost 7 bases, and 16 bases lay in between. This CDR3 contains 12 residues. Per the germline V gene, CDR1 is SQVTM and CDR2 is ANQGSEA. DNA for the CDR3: TGCAGCGCCGGGGAGGGGTTTTCTGGCTACACCTTC. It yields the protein CSAGEGFSGYTF.

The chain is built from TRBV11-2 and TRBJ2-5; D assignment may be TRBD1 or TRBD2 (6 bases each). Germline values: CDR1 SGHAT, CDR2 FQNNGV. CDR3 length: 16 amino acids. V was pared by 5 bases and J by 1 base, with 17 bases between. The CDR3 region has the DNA TGTGCCAGCAGCCCGAACCGAGGGGGGACCCAAGAGACCCAGTACTTC. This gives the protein CASSPNRGGTQETQYF.

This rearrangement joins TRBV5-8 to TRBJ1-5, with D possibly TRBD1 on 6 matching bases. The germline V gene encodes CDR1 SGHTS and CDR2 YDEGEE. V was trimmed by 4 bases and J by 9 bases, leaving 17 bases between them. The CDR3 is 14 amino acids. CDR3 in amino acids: CASSGRQVLTPQHF. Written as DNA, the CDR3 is TGTGCCAGCAGCGGAAGACAGGTTCTGACGCCCCAGCATTTT.

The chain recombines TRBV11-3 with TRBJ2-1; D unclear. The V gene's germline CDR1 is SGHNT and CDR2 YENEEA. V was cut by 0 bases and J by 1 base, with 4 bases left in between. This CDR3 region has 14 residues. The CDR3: CASSLDASYNEQFF. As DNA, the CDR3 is TGTGCCAGCAGCTTAGACGCTTCCTACAATGAGCAGTTCTTC.

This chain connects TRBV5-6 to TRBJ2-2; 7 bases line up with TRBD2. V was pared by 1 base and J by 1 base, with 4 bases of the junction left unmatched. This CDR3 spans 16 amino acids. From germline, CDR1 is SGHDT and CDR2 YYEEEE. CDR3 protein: CASSLRVAGNTGELFF. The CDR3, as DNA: TGTGCCAGCAGCTTGCGGGTAGCGGGGAACACCGGGGAGCTGTTTTTT.

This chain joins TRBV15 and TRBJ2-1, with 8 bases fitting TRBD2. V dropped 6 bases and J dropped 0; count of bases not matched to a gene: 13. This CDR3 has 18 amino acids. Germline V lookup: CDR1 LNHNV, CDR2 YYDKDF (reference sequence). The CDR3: CATSSGTRGRASYNEQFF. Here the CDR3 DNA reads TGTGCCACCAGTAGTGGGACTAGAGGGAGGGCCTCCTACAATGAGCAGTTCTTC.

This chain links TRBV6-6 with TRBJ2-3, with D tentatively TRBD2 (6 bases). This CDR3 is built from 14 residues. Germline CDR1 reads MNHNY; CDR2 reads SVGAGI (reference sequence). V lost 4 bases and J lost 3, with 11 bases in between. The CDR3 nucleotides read TGTGCCAGCAGTTTTGCGGGGCTGACAGATACGCAGTATTTT. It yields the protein CASSFAGLTDTQYF.

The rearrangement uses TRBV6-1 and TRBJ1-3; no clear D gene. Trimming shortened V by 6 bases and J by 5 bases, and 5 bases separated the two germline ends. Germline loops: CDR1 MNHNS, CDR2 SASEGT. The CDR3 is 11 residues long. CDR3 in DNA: TGTGCCAGCAGCGAAAGAAACACCATATATTTT. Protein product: CASSERNTIYF.

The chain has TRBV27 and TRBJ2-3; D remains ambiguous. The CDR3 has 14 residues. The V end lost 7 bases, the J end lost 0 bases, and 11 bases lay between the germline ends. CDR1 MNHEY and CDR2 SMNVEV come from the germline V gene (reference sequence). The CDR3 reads CASNRALSTDTQYF. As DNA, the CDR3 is TGTGCCAGCAATCGGGCCCTTAGCACAGATACGCAGTATTTT.

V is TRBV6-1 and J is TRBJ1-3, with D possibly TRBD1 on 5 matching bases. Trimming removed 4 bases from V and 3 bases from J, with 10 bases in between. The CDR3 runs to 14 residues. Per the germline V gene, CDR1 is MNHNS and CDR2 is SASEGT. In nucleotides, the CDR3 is TGTGCCAGCAGTGGTACAGGAAGTGGAAACACCATATATTTT. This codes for CASSGTGSGNTIYF.

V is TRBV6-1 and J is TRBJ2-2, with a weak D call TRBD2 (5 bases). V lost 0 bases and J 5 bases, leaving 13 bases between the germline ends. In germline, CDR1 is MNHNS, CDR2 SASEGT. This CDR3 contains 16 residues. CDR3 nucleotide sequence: TGTGCCAGCAGTGAAGCAGGGAGATGGATAACCGGGGAGCTGTTTTTT. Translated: CASSEAGRWITGELFF.

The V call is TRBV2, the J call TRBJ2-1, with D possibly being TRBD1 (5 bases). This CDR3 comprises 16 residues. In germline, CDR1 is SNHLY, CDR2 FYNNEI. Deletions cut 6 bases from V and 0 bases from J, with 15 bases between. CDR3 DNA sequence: TGTGCCAGCAGACGCCCTGGGGCAGTCTCCTACAATGAGCAGTTCTTC. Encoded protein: CASRRPGAVSYNEQFF. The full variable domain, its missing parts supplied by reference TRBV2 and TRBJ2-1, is EPEVTQTPSHQVTQMGQEVILRCVPISNHLYFYWYRQILGQKVEFLVSFYNNEISEKSEIFDDQFSVERPDGSNFTLKIRSTKLEDSAMYFCASRRPGAVSYNEQFFGPGTRLTVL.

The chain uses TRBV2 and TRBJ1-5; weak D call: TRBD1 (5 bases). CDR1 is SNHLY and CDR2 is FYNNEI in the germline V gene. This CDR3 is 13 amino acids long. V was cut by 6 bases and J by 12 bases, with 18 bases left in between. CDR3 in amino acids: CASRDIQGLRQHF. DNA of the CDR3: TGTGCCAGCAGGGACATACAAGGACTCCGCCAGCATTTT.

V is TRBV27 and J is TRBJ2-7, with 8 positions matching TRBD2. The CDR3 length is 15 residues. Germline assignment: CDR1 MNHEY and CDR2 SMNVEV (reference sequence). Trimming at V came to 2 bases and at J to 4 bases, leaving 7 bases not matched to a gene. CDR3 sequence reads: CASSLKAGGGYEQYF. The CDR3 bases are TGTGCCAGCAGTTTAAAGGCGGGAGGAGGGTACGAGCAGTACTTC.

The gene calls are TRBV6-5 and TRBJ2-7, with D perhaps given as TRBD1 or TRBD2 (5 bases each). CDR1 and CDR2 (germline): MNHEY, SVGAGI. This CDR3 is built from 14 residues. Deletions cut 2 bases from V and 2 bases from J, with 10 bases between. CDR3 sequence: CASSYGGVAYEQYF. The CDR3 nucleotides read TGTGCCAGCAGTTACGGGGGTGTCGCCTACGAGCAGTACTTC.

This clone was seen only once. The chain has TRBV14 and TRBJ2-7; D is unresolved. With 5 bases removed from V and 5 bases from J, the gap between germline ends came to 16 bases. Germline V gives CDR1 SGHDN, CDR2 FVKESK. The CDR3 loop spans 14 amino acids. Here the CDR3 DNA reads TGTGCCAGCAGCGACCTTTGGGGTGGGGACGAGCAGTACTTC. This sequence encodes CASSDLWGGDEQYF.

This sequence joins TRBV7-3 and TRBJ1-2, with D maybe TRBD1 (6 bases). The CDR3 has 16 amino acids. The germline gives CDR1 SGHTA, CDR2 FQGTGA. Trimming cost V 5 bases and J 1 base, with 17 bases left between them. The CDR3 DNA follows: TGTGCCAGCAGCCCCCAGCCAGGGGCCCTTAACTATGGCTACACCTTC. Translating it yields CASSPQPGALNYGYTF.

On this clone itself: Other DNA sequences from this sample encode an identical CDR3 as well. As DNA, the CDR3 is TGTGCCAGCAGCTTGTCGTGGATCTCTGGGGCCAACGTCCTGACTTTC. Its translation: CASSLSWISGANVLTF. The chain carries TRBV7-3 and TRBJ2-6; the D is unclear. The germline V gene encodes CDR1 SGHTA and CDR2 FQGTGA. Trimming left V 3 bases short and J 0 bases short, with 9 bases between. The length of the CDR3 is 16 residues. Full variable domain (outside the CDR3, taken from reference TRBV7-3 and TRBJ2-6): GAGVSQTPSNKVTEKGKYVELRCDPISGHTALYWYRQSLGQGPEFLIYFQGTGAADDSGLPNDRFFAVRPEGSVSTLKIQRTERGDSAVYLCASSLSWISGANVLTFGAGSRLTVL.

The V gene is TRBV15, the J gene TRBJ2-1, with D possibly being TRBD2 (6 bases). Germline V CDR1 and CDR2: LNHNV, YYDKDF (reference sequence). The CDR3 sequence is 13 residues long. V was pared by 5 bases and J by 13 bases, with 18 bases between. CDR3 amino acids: CATSGGTSLSQFF. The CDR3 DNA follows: TGTGCCACCAGCGGTGGGACTTCACTCTCCCAGTTCTTC.

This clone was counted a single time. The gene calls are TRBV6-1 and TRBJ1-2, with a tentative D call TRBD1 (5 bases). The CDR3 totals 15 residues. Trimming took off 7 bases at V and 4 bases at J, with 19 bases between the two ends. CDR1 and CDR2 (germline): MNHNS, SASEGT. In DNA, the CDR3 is TGTGCCAGCATCCCGGAGCCGTCGGGGCCCTATGGCTACACCTTC. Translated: CASIPEPSGPYGYTF.

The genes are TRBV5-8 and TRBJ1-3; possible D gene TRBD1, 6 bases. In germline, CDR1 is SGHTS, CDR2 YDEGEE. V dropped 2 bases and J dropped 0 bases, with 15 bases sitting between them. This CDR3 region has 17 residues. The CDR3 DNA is TGTGCCAGCAGCTTAAGGAGGACAGACCTCTCTGGAAACACCATATATTTT. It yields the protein CASSLRRTDLSGNTIYF. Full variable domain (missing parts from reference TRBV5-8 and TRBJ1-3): EAGVTQSPTHLIKTRGQQATLRCSPISGHTSVYWYQQALGLGLQFLLWYDEGEERNRGNFPPRFSGRQFPNYSSELNVNALELEDSALYLCASSLRRTDLSGNTIYFGEGSWLTVV.

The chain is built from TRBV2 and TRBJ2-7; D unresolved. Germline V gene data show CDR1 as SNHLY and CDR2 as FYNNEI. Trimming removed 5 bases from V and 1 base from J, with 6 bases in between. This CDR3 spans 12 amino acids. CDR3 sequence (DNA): TGTGCCAGCAGTCGTGAGTCCTACGAGCAGTACTTC. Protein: CASSRESYEQYF.

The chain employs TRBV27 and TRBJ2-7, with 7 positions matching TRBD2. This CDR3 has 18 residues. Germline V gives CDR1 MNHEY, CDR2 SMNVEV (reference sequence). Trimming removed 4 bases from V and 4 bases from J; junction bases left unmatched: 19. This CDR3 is CASSSFFGLRTSHYEQYF. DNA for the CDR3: TGTGCCAGCAGTTCTTTTTTTGGGCTCCGGACTAGTCATTACGAGCAGTACTTC.

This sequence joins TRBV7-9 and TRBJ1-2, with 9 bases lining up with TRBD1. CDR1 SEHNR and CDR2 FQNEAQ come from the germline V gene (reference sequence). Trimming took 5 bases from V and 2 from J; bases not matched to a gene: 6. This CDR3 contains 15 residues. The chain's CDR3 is CASSPRDRANYGYTF. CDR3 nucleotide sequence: TGTGCCAGCAGCCCGCGGGACAGGGCAAACTATGGCTACACCTTC.

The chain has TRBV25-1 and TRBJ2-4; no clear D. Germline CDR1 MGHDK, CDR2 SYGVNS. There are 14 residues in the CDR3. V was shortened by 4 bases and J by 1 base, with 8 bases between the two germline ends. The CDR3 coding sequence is TGTGCCAGCAGTGGGTCCGGGGCCAAAAACATTCAGTACTTC. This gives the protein CASSGSGAKNIQYF.

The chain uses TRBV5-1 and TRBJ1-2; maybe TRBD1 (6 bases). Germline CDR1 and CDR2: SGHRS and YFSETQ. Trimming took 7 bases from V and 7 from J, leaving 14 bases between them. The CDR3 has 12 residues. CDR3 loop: CASGSQGGGYTF. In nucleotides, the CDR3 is TGCGCCAGCGGCTCACAGGGAGGTGGCTACACCTTC.

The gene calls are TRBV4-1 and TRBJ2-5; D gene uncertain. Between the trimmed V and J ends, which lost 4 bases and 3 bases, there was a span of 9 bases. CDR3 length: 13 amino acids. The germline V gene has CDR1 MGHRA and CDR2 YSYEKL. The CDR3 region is CASSLQIEETQYF. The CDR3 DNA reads TGCGCCAGCAGCCTACAGATTGAAGAGACCCAGTACTTC.

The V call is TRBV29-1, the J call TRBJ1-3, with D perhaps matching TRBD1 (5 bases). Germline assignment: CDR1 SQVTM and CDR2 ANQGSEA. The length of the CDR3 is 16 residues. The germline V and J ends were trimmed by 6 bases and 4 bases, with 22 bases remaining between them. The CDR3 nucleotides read TGCAGCGTCGAAAGGCGGGGGACCTCGGCCGGAAACACCATATATTTT. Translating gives CSVERRGTSAGNTIYF.

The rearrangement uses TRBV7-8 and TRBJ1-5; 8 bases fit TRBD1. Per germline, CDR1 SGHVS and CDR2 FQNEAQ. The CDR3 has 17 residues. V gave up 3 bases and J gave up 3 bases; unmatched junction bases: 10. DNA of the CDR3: TGTGCCAGCAGCTTGGTACAGGGGGGGATGAACAATCAGCCCCAGCATTTT. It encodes CASSLVQGGMNNQPQHF. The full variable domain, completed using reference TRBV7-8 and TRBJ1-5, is GAGVSQSPRYKVAKRGQDVALRCDPISGHVSLFWYQQALGQGPEFLTYFQNEAQLDKSGLPSDRFFAERPEGSVSTLKIQRTQQEDSAVYLCASSLVQGGMNNQPQHFGDGTRLSIL.

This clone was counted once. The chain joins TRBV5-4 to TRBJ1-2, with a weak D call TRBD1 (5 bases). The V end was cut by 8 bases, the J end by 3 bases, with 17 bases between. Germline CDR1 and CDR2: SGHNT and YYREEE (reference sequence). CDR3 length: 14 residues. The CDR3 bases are TGTGCCAGTAAGCCCTCACAGGACTACTATGGCTACACCTTC. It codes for CASKPSQDYYGYTF.